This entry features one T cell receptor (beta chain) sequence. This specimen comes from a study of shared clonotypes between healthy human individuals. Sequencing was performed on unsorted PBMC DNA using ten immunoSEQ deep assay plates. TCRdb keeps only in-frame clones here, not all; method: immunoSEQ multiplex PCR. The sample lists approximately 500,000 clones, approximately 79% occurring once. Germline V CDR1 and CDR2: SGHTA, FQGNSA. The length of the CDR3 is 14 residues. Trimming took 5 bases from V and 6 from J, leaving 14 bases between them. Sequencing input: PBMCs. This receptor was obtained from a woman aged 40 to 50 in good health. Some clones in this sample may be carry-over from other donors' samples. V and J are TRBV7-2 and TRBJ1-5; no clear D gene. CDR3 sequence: CASSPPGGVQPQHF. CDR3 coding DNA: TGTGCCAGCAGCCCGCCAGGAGGTGTTCAGCCCCAGCATTTT.